Listed below are T cell receptor beta chains from one sample, sequenced in a study of a mutant IDH1 vaccine in newly diagnosed glioma. The antigens of these receptors remain unknown. Sequencing used immunoSEQ multiplex PCR; TCRdb keeps in-frame clones, though not all of them. The sample gives about 94,000 clones, approximately 89% of which show up once; 0.7% to 0.95% is in the top ten. The source material was PBMCs, sampled from a glioma patient whose treatment included an IDH1 peptide vaccine. The receptors were sampled from a woman between 45 and 60 years old with glioma. CDR3s include the opening cysteine and the closing phenylalanine or tryptophan. A D gene is named only where the DNA matches it firmly. Clone size is given for some rows only: seen once, a few or many times, or a class if the clone is expanded.

V gene	D gene	J gene	clone size	CDR3 protein	CDR3 DNA
TRBV15	.	TRBJ2-7	.	CATSRLKLSSGDRDPHREQYF	TGTGCCACCAGCAGGCTAAAGTTAAGTAGCGGGGACAGGGATCCACACCGCGAGCAGTACTTC
TRBV19	.	TRBJ1-1	.	CASSIIPFGRGNTEAFF	TGTGCCAGTAGTATAATCCCATTCGGCAGGGGGAACACTGAAGCTTTCTTT
TRBV9	.	TRBJ2-1	once	CASSSRGQDYNEQFF	TGTGCCAGCAGCTCTAGAGGTCAGGATTACAATGAGCAGTTCTTC
TRBV7-9	TRBD1	TRBJ2-4	.	CASSLVGTEIQYF	TGTGCCAGCAGCTTAGTGGGGACAGAAATTCAGTACTTC
TRBV7-2	TRBD1	TRBJ1-5	.	CASRSGQGFQPQHF	TGTGCCAGCAGGTCTGGACAGGGCTTCCAGCCCCAGCATTTT
TRBV2	TRBD2	TRBJ2-1	.	CASSEQGLAAGDEQFF	TGTGCCAGCAGTGAACAAGGACTAGCGGCCGGGGATGAGCAGTTCTTC
TRBV5-1	.	TRBJ2-1	.	CASSLGALGNEQFF	TGCGCCAGCAGCTTGGGAGCGCTAGGGAATGAGCAGTTCTTC
TRBV6-1	TRBD2	TRBJ2-1	once	CASSSSGSSYNEQFF	TGTGCCAGCAGTTCTAGCGGGAGCTCCTACAATGAGCAGTTCTTC
TRBV19	TRBD2	TRBJ2-5	.	CASSPSLAGAQTQYF	TGTGCCAGTAGTCCCTCCCTAGCGGGAGCACAGACCCAGTACTTC
TRBV7-9	TRBD2	TRBJ2-5	.	CASSLGWPSGFQETQYF	TGTGCCAGCAGCTTAGGGTGGCCTAGCGGATTCCAAGAGACCCAGTACTTC
TRBV10-3	.	TRBJ2-1	.	CAISESRTLNNEQFF	TGTGCCATCAGTGAGTCGAGAACTCTAAACAATGAGCAGTTCTTC
TRBV19	.	TRBJ1-4	.	CASSLSGGASEKLFF	TGTGCCAGTAGCCTATCGGGGGGCGCATCTGAAAAACTGTTTTTT
TRBV6-6	TRBD1	TRBJ2-7	.	CASAHSRGHEQYF	TGTGCCAGCGCCCACTCTAGGGGGCACGAGCAGTACTTC
TRBV10-3	.	TRBJ2-2	.	CAITSIHTGELFF	TGTGCCATCACTTCCATCCACACCGGGGAGCTGTTTTTT
TRBV6-5	.	TRBJ1-2	.	CASREGRRFGGYTF	TGTGCCAGTCGCGAGGGCCGGCGTTTTGGGGGCTACACCTTC
TRBV4-1	.	TRBJ1-1	once	CASSQDPPQGGAEAFF	TGCGCCAGCAGCCAAGATCCCCCTCAGGGAGGCGCTGAAGCTTTCTTT
TRBV19	.	TRBJ2-2	.	CASISSGLQLFF	TGTGCCAGTATATCTTCTGGACTTCAGCTGTTTTTT
TRBV6-5	.	TRBJ1-2	.	CASSYSQVSPFYGYTF	TGTGCCAGCAGTTACTCCCAGGTCAGCCCTTTCTATGGCTACACCTTC
TRBV5-4	TRBD1	TRBJ1-2	.	CASNTRGGGDYGYTF	TGTGCCAGCAACACCAGGGGGGGTGGGGACTATGGCTACACCTTC
TRBV28	TRBD1	TRBJ1-4	.	CASSPAGQGAEKLFF	TGTGCCAGCAGTCCGGCCGGACAGGGGGCCGAAAAACTGTTTTTT
TRBV27	.	TRBJ2-5	.	CASIRETQYF	TGTGCCAGCATAAGAGAGACCCAGTACTTC
TRBV18	.	TRBJ2-2	.	CASSPLTRRFGGELFF	TGTGCCAGCTCACCGCTGACAAGAAGGTTCGGCGGGGAGCTGTTTTTT
TRBV2	TRBD1	TRBJ1-1	few	CASSYLGQSTEAFF	TGTGCCAGCAGTTACCTGGGACAGAGCACTGAAGCTTTCTTT
TRBV5-4	.	TRBJ2-1	.	CASSLPGTGRNEQFF	TGTGCCAGCAGCTTGCCCGGGACTGGGAGGAATGAGCAGTTCTTC
TRBV7-8	.	TRBJ2-2	.	CASSLRERDTGELFF	TGTGCCAGCAGCCTTCGGGAAAGAGACACCGGGGAGCTGTTTTTT
TRBV20-1	.	TRBJ2-7	.	CSAPDGGQQYF	TGCAGTGCGCCGGACGGCGGGCAGCAGTACTTC
TRBV5-8	.	TRBJ1-4	.	CASSRLGEKLFF	TGTGCCAGCAGCCGACTGGGCGAAAAACTGTTTTTT
TRBV25-1	.	TRBJ2-7	once	CASSVGTYLSYEQYF	TGTGCCAGCAGTGTCGGGACATATCTCTCCTACGAGCAGTACTTC
TRBV28	.	TRBJ2-1	once	CASSPEVQGIRQFF	TGTGCCAGCAGCCCTGAGGTCCAGGGAATTAGGCAGTTCTTC
TRBV18	.	TRBJ2-2	.	CASSPLTPYQTGELFF	TGTGCCAGCTCACCACTTACTCCGTACCAGACCGGGGAGCTGTTTTTT
TRBV4-1	.	TRBJ2-3	.	CASSQEWFSLTDTQYF	TGCGCCAGCAGCCAAGAATGGTTTTCCCTCACAGATACGCAGTATTTT
TRBV30	TRBD1	TRBJ1-1	.	CAWRGQMNTEAFF	TGTGCCTGGAGGGGACAGATGAACACTGAAGCTTTCTTT
TRBV15	TRBD2	TRBJ2-5	.	CATSRDRNSGETQYF	TGTGCCACCAGCAGAGATAGGAATAGCGGGGAGACCCAGTACTTC
TRBV5-4	.	TRBJ2-3	.	CASSIDSRGGDTQYF	TGTGCCAGCAGCATAGACAGTCGAGGTGGAGATACGCAGTATTTT
TRBV6-5	.	TRBJ1-5	.	CASNVFQGQPQHF	TGTGCCAGCAATGTGTTCCAGGGACAGCCCCAGCATTTT
TRBV9	.	TRBJ1-4	.	CASSVLAEATNEKLFF	TGTGCCAGCAGCGTCCTCGCCGAGGCAACTAATGAAAAACTGTTTTTT
TRBV6-5	.	TRBJ1-3	.	CASSTQGLGNTIYF	TGTGCCAGCAGTACTCAGGGTTTGGGAAACACCATATATTTT
TRBV5-8	.	TRBJ2-3	.	CASSWTDTQYF	TGTGCCAGCAGCTGGACAGATACGCAGTATTTT
TRBV6-6	.	TRBJ1-3	.	CASSYNREAGNTIYF	TGTGCCAGCAGTTATAACAGGGAGGCGGGAAACACCATATATTTT
TRBV30	.	TRBJ2-3	.	CAWSVGSPRGDTQYF	TGTGCCTGGAGTGTGGGCTCCCCGCGGGGAGATACGCAGTATTTT
TRBV9	.	TRBJ2-7	.	CASSVSITPYEQYF	TGTGCCAGCAGCGTATCCATAACCCCCTACGAGCAGTACTTC
TRBV5-4	.	TRBJ1-1	.	CASRGGNAGTATSYTFF	TGTGCCAGCCGAGGGGGGAACGCTGGGACGGCCACCTCATATACTTTCTTT
TRBV7-9	TRBD2	TRBJ2-5	.	CASSSGLAGDLETQYF	TGTGCCAGCAGCTCCGGACTAGCGGGAGATCTCGAGACCCAGTACTTC
TRBV18	.	TRBJ1-6	.	CASSPGEGVWSPLHF	TGTGCCAGCTCACCAGGAGAAGGGGTTTGGTCACCCCTCCACTTT
TRBV19	.	TRBJ2-1	.	CASSIRPESYNEQFF	TGTGCCAGTAGTATCAGGCCAGAATCCTACAATGAGCAGTTCTTC
TRBV2	.	TRBJ2-2	once	CASSTGFRTGELFF	TGTGCCAGCAGTACAGGGTTTCGCACCGGGGAGCTGTTTTTT
TRBV5-1	TRBD2	TRBJ2-2	once	CASRVTGLREGRTGELFF	TGCGCCAGCAGGGTCACAGGGCTGCGGGAGGGCCGGACCGGGGAGCTGTTTTTT
TRBV19	TRBD2	TRBJ2-7	once	CASSVTSGGLEQYF	TGTGCCAGTAGTGTTACTAGCGGGGGGCTCGAGCAGTACTTC
TRBV11-2	TRBD2	TRBJ2-7	few	CASSPGLPSYEQYF	TGTGCCAGCAGCCCGGGACTACCCTCCTACGAGCAGTACTTC
TRBV5-3	.	TRBJ2-6	once	CARSLAGHSGANVLTF	TGTGCCAGAAGCTTGGCCGGTCACTCTGGGGCCAACGTCCTGACTTTC
TRBV16	.	TRBJ1-2	.	CASSQSSPTGTLGGYTF	TGTGCCAGCAGCCAAAGCAGCCCCACAGGGACCCTGGGTGGCTACACCTTC
TRBV19	TRBD1	TRBJ1-3	.	CASRRQGARGNTIYF	TGTGCCAGTCGAAGGCAGGGGGCGCGCGGAAACACCATATATTTT
TRBV18	.	TRBJ2-7	.	CASSPTWRLEQEQYF	TGTGCCAGCTCACCAACCTGGAGGCTAGAACAAGAGCAGTACTTC
TRBV10-3	TRBD2	TRBJ2-5	once	CAISELASGRETQYF	TGTGCCATCAGTGAGTTGGCTAGCGGGAGGGAGACCCAGTACTTC
TRBV6-5	TRBD1	TRBJ2-7	.	CASSYSPGQAIGEQYF	TGTGCCAGCAGTTACTCTCCGGGACAGGCAATTGGCGAGCAGTACTTC
TRBV10-1	TRBD2	TRBJ2-3	.	CASSPSGSADTQYF	TGCGCCAGCAGTCCTAGCGGGAGTGCAGATACGCAGTATTTT
TRBV5-1	.	TRBJ2-5	.	CASSDRTGRGGTQYF	TGCGCCAGCAGCGACAGGACAGGGAGGGGTGGGACCCAGTACTTC
TRBV5-5	TRBD1	TRBJ1-3	.	CASSSTGADGNTIYF	TGTGCCAGCAGCTCGACAGGGGCGGATGGAAACACCATATATTTT